The source of this T cell receptor (beta chain) is a study of blood T cell repertoires in COVID-19. Authors' analysis steps: Quantification of nucleated cells was approximated via reference gene primer amplification. Assay: immunoSEQ multiplex PCR; the TCRdb copy retains only in-frame clones and omits some. Clone size and the V and J calls come from that table; the DNA yielded D and trimming. The sample has fewer than 250,000 clones, 89% seen once; the top ten hold 6.5% to 9%. Trimming took 3 bases from V and 5 from J, leaving 7 bases between them. Germline assignment: CDR1 SQVTM and CDR2 ANQGSEA. The CDR3 loop spans 11 amino acids. In terms of age and location, participants ranged from roughly 18 to 95 years and lived in approximately 26 US areas. Assignment of participants to cohorts was predicated upon participant-reported clinical history.

Sequenced input: PBMCs or T cells enriched from blood (not recorded which). The chain couples TRBV29-1 to TRBJ2-5, with D possibly matching TRBD2 (5 bases). The receptor was derived from a woman in her late teens or twenties who had recovered from COVID-19. CDR3 protein: CSVEPGETQYF. The CDR3 DNA is TGCAGCGTTGAGCCGGGGGAGACCCAGTACTTC.